This T cell receptor (beta chain) appears in the sequencing data of a study of blood T cell repertoires in COVID-19. Turning to the study itself: There were acute and convalescent COVID-19 samples, and they came from the United States, Italy and Spain. T cells, B-cell-depleted T cells, or PBMCs provided the cDNA or gDNA that served as material.

Clones were read by immunoSEQ multiplex PCR, and TCRdb kept only the in-frame ones, dropping some. This table has roughly 140,000 clones, under 85% appearing once. This CDR3 is 12 amino acids long. V shed 8 bases and J shed 13 bases, with 15 bases lying between them. CDR1 and CDR2 (germline): MNHEY, SMNVEV (reference sequence). The sequenced sample consisted of peripheral blood. The chain joins TRBV27 to TRBJ1-6; D is possibly TRBD1 (6 bases). The clonotype originates from a woman aged 80 or older in a cohort sampled during active or convalescent COVID-19. CDR3 loop: CASGQLLGPLHF. DNA of the CDR3: TGTGCCAGCGGACAGCTCCTTGGTCCCCTCCACTTT.